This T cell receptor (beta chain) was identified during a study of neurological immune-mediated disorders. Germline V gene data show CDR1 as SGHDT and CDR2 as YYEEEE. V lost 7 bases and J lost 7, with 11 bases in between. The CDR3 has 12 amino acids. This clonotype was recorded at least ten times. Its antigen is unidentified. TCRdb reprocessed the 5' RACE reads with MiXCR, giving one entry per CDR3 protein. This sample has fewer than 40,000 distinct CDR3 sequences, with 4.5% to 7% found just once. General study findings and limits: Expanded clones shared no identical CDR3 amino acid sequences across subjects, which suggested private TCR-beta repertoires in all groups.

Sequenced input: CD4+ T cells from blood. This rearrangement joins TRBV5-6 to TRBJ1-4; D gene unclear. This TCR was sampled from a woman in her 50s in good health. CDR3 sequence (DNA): TGTGCCAGCGGGAACCGGGGTGAAAAACTGTTTTTT. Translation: CASGNRGEKLFF.